This T cell receptor (beta chain) is from a study of OX40 agonist ivuxolimab in advanced cancers. Study context: The study treated patients with ivuxolimab, an agonistic anti-OX40 (CD134) antibody. Patients assigned to dose escalation were diagnosed with hepatocellular carcinoma, melanoma, renal cell or head and neck cancer.

Sequencing was performed with immunoSEQ multiplex PCR; in TCRdb, only in-frame clones are kept and a portion is missing. The data show more than 9,000 clones, 86% seen once. This clone occurred once. The V end lost 0 bases, the J end lost 5 bases, and 5 bases lay between the germline ends. The germline CDR1 and CDR2 sequences are SGHDN and FVKESK. This CDR3 is 13 amino acids long. The study sampled blood at baseline, cycle 4 day 1, and cycle 7 day 1. This chain connects TRBV14 to TRBJ2-1; no firm D call. The TCR originated in an adult with an advanced solid tumor such as melanoma, head and neck, liver or kidney cancer. The specimen comprised CD4+ or CD8+ T cells sorted from blood, sampled in a trial of the OX40 agonist ivuxolimab. CDR3 residues: CASSQDNHNEQFF. DNA for the CDR3: TGTGCCAGCAGCCAAGATAACCACAATGAGCAGTTCTTC.